The clone carrying this T cell receptor (beta chain) was counted only a few times. What it binds is unknown. The data originate from a study of response to subunit inactivated influenza vaccine. Study results and limitations: New T cells are recruited in small numbers by each seasonal influenza vaccination, according to the authors' suggestion.

TCRdb reprocessed the RT-PCR reads via MiXCR and lists one record per CDR3 protein. The table includes 530,000 or so distinct CDR3 sequences, about 10% detected once. Trimming took off 1 base at V and 4 bases at J, with 10 bases between the two ends. This CDR3 is 14 amino acids long. Germline V CDR1 and CDR2: SGHRS, YFSETQ. The receptor comes from a man in his fifties who received an inactivated influenza vaccine. Sequenced here: PBMCs from blood, sampled on the day of vaccination. The chain links TRBV5-1 to TRBJ2-3; possible D gene TRBD2, 5 bases. CDR3 sequence reads: CASSLFGNSDTQYF. The CDR3, as DNA: TGCGCCAGCAGCTTGTTCGGGAATTCAGATACGCAGTATTTT. The entire variable domain, with the rest obtained from reference TRBV5-1 and TRBJ2-3, is as follows: KAGVTQTPRYLIKTRGQQVTLSCSPISGHRSVSWYQQTPGQGLQFLFEYFSETQRNKGNFPGRFSGRQFSNSRSEMNVSTLELGDSALYLCASSLFGNSDTQYFGPGTRLTVL.